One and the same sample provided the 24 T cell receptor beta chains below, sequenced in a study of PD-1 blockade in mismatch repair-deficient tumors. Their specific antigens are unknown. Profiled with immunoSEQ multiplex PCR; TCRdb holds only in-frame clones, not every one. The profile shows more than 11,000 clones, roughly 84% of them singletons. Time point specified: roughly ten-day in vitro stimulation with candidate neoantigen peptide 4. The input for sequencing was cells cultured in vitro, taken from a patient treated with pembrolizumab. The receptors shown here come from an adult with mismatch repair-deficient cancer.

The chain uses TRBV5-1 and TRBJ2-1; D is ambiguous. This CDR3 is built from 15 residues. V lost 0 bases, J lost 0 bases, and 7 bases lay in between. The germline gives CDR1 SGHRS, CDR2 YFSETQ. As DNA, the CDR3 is TGCGCCAGCAGCTTGGCGGCTGCCTCCTACAATGAGCAGTTCTTC. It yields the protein CASSLAAASYNEQFF.

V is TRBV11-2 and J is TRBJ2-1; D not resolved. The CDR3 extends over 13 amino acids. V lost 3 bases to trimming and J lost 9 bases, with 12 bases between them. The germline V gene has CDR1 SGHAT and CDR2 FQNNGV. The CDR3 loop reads CASSFGSTAEQFF. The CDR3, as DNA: TGTGCCAGCAGCTTCGGAAGTACCGCTGAGCAGTTCTTC.

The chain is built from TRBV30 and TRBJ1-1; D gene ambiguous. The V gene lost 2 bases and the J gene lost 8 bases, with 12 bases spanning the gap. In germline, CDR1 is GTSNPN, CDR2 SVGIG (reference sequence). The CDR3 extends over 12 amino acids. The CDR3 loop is CAWSPHPLEAFF. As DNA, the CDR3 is TGTGCCTGGAGTCCCCACCCCCTCGAAGCTTTCTTT.

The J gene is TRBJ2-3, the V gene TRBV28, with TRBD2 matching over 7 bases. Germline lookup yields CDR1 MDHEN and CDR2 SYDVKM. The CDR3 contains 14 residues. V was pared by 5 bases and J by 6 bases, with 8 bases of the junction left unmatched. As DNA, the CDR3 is TGTGCCAGCAGTACAGTAGCGGGTGGGGATACGCAGTATTTT. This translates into CASSTVAGGDTQYF.

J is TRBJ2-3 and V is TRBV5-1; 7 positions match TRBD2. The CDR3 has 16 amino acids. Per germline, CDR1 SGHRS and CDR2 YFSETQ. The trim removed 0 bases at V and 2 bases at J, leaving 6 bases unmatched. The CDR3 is CASSLVGTTDTDTQYF. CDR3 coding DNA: TGCGCCAGCAGCTTGGTGGGGACTACCGACACAGATACGCAGTATTTT.

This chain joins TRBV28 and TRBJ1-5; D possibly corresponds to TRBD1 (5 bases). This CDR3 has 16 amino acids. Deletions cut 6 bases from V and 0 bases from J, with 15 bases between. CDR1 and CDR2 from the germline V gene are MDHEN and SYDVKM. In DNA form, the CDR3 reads TGTGCCAGCAGAGTAAGGACATACTATAGCAATCAGCCCCAGCATTTT. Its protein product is CASRVRTYYSNQPQHF.

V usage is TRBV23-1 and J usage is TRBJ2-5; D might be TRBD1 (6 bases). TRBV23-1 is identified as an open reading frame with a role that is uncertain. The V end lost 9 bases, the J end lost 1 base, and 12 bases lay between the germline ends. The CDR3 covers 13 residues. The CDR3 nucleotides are TGCGCCAGAGCACAGGGAATCCAAGAGACCCAGTACTTC. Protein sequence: CARAQGIQETQYF.

The CDR3 nucleotides are TGTGCCAGCCGCGGACTCTTGAACTATGGCTACACCTTC. It specifies CASRGLLNYGYTF. The chain uses TRBV28 and TRBJ1-2; D unresolved. Trimming left V 8 bases short and J 2 bases short, with 12 bases between. CDR1 and CDR2 (germline): MDHEN, SYDVKM. This CDR3 is built from 13 residues.

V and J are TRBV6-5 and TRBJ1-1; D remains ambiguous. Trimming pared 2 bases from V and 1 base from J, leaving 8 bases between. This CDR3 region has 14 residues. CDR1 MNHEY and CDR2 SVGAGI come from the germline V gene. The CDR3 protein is CASSYRWGNTEAFF. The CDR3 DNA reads TGTGCCAGCAGTTACCGGTGGGGGAACACTGAAGCTTTCTTT.

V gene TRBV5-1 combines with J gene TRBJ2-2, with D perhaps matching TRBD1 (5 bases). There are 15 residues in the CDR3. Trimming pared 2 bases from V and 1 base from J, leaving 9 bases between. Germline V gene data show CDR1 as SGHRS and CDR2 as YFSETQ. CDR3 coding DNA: TGCGCCAGCAGCTTAAGACAGCAGAACACCGGGGAGCTGTTTTTT. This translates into CASSLRQQNTGELFF.

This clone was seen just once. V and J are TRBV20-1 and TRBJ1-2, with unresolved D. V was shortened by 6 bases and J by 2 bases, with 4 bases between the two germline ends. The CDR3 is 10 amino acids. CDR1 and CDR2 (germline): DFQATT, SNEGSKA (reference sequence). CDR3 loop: CSAVNYGYTF. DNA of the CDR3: TGCAGTGCGGTCAACTATGGCTACACCTTC.

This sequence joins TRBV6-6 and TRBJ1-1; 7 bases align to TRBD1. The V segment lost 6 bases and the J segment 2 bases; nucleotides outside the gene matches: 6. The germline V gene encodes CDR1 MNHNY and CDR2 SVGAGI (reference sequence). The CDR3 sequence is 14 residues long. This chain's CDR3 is CASSSNRGNTEAFF. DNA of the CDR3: TGTGCCAGCAGCTCGAACAGGGGCAACACTGAAGCTTTCTTT.

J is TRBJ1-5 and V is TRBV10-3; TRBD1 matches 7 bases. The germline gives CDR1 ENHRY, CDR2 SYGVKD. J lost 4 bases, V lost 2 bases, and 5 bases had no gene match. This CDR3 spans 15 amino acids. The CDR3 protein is CAISEGTVGNQPQHF. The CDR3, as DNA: TGTGCCATCAGTGAGGGGACAGTGGGGAATCAGCCCCAGCATTTT.

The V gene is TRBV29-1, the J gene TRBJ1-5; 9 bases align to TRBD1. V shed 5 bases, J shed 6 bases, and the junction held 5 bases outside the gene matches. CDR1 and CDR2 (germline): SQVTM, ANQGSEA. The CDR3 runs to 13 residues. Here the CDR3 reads CSVTGGAGQPQHF. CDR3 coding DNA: TGCAGCGTTACAGGGGGCGCCGGTCAGCCCCAGCATTTT.

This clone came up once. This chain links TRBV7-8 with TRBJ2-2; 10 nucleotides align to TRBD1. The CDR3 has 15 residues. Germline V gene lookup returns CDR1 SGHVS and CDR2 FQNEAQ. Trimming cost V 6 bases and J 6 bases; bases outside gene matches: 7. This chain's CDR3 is CASSFLDRGSGELFF. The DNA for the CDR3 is TGTGCCAGCAGTTTTCTGGACAGGGGGTCCGGGGAGCTGTTTTTT.

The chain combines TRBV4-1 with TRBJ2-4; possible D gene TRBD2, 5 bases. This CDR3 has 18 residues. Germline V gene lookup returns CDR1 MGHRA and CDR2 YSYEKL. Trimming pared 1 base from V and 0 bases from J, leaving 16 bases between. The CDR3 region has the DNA TGCGCCAGCAGCCAAGGGTTTGTCTACGGGATAGCCAAAAACATTCAGTACTTC. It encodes CASSQGFVYGIAKNIQYF.

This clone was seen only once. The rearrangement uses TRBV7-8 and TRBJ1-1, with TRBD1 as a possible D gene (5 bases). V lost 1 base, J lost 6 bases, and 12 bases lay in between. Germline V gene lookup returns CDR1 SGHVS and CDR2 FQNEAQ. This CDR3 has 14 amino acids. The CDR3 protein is CASSLERGFPEAFF. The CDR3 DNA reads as TGTGCCAGCAGCTTAGAGAGGGGTTTCCCTGAAGCTTTCTTT.

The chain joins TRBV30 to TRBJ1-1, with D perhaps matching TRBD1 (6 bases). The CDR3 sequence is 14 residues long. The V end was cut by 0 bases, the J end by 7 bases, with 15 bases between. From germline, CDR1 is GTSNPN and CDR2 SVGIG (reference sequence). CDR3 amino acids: CAWSVRGAFFEAFF. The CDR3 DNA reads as TGTGCCTGGAGTGTACGGGGGGCTTTTTTTGAAGCTTTCTTT.

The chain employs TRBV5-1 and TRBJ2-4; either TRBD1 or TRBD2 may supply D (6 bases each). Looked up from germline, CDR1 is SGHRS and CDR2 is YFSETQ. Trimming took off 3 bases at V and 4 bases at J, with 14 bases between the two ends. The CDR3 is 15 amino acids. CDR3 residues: CASSSVKGGKNIQYF. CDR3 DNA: TGCGCCAGCAGCTCGGTAAAGGGGGGAAAAAACATTCAGTACTTC. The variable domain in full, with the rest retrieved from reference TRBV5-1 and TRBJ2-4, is KAGVTQTPRYLIKTRGQQVTLSCSPISGHRSVSWYQQTPGQGLQFLFEYFSETQRNKGNFPGRFSGRQFSNSRSEMNVSTLELGDSALYLCASSSVKGGKNIQYFGAGTRLSVL.

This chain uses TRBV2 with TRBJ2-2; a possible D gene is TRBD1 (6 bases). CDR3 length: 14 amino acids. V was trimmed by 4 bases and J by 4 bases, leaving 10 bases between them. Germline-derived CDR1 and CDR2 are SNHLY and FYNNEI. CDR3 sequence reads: CASSGRQATGELFF. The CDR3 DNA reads TGTGCCAGCAGTGGACGACAGGCCACCGGGGAGCTGTTTTTT.

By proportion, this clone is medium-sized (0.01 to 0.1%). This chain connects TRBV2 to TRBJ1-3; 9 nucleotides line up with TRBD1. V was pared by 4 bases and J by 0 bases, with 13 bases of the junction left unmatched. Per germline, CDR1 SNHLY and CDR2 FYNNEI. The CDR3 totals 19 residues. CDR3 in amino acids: CASSATGTGFPSSGNTIYF. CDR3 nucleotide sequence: TGTGCCAGCAGTGCGACCGGGACAGGGTTTCCAAGCTCTGGAAACACCATATATTTT.

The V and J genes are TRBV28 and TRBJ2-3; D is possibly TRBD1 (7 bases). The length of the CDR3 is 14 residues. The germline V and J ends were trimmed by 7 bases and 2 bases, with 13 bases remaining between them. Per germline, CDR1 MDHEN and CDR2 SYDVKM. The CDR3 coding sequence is TGTGCCAGCACCCCAGGGGGGTCCACAGATACGCAGTATTTT. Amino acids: CASTPGGSTDTQYF.

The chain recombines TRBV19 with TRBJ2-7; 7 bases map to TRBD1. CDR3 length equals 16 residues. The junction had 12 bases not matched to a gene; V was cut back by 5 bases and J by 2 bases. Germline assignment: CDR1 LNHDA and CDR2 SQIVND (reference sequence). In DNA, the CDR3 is TGTGCCAGTAGTTCTAATCGGGACAGTCTTCCCTACGAGCAGTACTTC. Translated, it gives CASSSNRDSLPYEQYF.

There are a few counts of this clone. The chain's CDR3 is CASSPQGAGWNTEAFF. CDR3 bases: TGTGCCAGCAGCCCCCAGGGGGCAGGGTGGAACACTGAAGCTTTCTTT. V gene TRBV7-3 combines with J gene TRBJ1-1, with 8 bases that match TRBD1. V dropped 5 bases and J dropped 1; count of bases not matched to a gene: 9. Germline assignment: CDR1 SGHTA and CDR2 FQGTGA. CDR3 length: 16 amino acids.